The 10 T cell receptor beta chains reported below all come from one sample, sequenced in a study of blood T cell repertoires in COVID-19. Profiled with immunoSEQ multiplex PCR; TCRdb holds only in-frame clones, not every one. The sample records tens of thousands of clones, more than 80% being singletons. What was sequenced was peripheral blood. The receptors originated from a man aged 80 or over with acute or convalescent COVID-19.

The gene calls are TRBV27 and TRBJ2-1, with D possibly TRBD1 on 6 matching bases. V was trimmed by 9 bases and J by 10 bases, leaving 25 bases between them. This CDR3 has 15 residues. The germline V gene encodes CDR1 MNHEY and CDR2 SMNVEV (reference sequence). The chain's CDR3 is CASNNRRDNLGEQFF. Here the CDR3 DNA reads TGTGCCAGTAACAACCGCCGGGACAACTTAGGCGAGCAGTTCTTC.

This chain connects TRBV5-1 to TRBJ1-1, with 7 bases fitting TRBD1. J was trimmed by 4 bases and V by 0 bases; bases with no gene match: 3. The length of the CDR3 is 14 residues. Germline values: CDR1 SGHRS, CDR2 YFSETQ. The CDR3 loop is CASSLGSGGTEAFF. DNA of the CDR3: TGCGCCAGCAGCTTGGGCTCAGGGGGCACTGAAGCTTTCTTT.

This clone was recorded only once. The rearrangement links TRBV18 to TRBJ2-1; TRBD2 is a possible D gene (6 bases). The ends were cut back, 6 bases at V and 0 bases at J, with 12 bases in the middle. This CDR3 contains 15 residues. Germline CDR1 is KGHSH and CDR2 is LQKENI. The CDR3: CASSIADNSYNEQFF. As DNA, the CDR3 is TGTGCCAGCTCGATAGCGGACAACTCCTACAATGAGCAGTTCTTC.

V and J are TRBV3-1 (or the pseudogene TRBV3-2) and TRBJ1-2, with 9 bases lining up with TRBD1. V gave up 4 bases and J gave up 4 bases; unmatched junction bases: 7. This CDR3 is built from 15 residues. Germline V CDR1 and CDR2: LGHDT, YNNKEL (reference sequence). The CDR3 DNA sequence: TGTGCCAGCAGCCCTGGGACAGGGTATACCTATGGCTACACCTTC. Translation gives CASSPGTGYTYGYTF.

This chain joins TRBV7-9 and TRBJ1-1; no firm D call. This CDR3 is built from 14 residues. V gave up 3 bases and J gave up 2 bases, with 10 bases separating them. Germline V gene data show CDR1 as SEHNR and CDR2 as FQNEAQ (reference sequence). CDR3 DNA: TGTGCCAGCAGCTTGAGGGTTACCAACACTGAAGCTTTCTTT. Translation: CASSLRVTNTEAFF.

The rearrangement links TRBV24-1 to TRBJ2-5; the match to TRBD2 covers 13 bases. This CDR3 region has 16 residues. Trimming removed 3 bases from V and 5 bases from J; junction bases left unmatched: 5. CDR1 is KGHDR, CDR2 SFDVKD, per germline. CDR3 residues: CATSDRLAGGQETQYF. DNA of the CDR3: TGTGCCACCAGTGATAGACTAGCGGGGGGTCAGGAGACCCAGTACTTC.

DNA for the CDR3: TGTGCCAGCAGTCGGGACAGGGTTCGACAAGAGACCCAGTACTTC. Protein sequence: CASSRDRVRQETQYF. The rearrangement links TRBV6-5 to TRBJ2-5, with 9 bases identical to TRBD1. Germline values: CDR1 MNHEY, CDR2 SVGAGI. Trimming took 5 bases from V and 2 from J; bases not matched to a gene: 6. The CDR3 is 15 amino acids.

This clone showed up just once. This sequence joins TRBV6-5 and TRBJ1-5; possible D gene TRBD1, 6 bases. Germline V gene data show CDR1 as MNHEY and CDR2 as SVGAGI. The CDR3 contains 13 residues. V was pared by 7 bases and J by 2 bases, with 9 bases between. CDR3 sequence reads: CASKGEGNQPQHF. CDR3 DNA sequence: TGTGCCAGCAAGGGGGAAGGCAATCAGCCCCAGCATTTT.

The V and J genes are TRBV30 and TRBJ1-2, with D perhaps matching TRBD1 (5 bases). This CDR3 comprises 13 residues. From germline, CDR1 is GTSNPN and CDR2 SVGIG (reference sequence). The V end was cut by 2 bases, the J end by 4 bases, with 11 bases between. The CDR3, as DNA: TGTGCCTGGAGTAGCGGGGACCCCTATGGCTACACCTTC. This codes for CAWSSGDPYGYTF.

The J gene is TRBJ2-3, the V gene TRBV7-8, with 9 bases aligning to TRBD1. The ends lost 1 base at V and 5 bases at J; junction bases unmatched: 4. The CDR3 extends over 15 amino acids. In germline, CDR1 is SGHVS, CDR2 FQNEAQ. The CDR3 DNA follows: TGTGCCAGCAGCTTAGTGACAGGGGGGGTAGATACGCAGTATTTT. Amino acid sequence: CASSLVTGGVDTQYF.